This TCR beta chain originates from a study of T cells in Graves' hyperthyroidism and ophthalmopathy. Broader study findings: Most thyroid clonotypes expanded above 0.001 appeared in blood too.

This clonotype showed up just a few times. The target antigen is unknown. V shed 6 bases and J 5 bases; nucleotides not matched to a gene: 5. The CDR3 contains 13 residues. Germline V gene data show CDR1 as KGHDR and CDR2 as SFDVKD. TCR beta CDR3 regions were amplified from RNA transcripts. HTBI primers were used for first-round RT-PCR of the TCR CDR3. Using its own MiXCR run on the multiplex PCR reads, TCRdb lists one record per CDR3 protein. The sample comprises approximately 370,000 distinct CDR3 sequences, roughly 15% of which are singletons, and approximately 30% rests with the top ten. The blood was taken when hyperthyroidism was first diagnosed, before any ophthalmopathy symptoms showed up.

The sequencing sample was made of blood. The J gene is TRBJ2-7, the V gene TRBV24-1, with 8 positions matching TRBD2. This TCR was sampled from a woman aged 25-40 years with Graves' hyperthyroidism that later progressed to Graves' ophthalmopathy. CDR3 amino acids: CATSPREGHEQYF. Here the CDR3 DNA reads TGTGCCACCAGTCCCCGGGAGGGCCACGAGCAGTACTTC.